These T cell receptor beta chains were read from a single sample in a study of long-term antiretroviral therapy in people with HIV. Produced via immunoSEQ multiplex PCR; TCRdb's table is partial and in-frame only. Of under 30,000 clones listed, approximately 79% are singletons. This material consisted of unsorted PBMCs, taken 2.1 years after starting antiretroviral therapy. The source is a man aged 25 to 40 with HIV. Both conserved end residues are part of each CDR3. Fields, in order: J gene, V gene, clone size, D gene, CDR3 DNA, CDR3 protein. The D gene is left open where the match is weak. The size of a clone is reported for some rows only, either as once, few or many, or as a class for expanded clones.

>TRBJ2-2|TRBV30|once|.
TGTGCCTGGAGTGTACGGGGGGCGTCCGGGGAGCTGTTTTTT
CAWSVRGASGELFF
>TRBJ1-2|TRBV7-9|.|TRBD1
TGTGCCAGCAGCGAAACAGGGGATAAAGACAATGGCTACACCTTC
CASSETGDKDNGYTF
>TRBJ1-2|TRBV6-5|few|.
TGTGCCAGCAGTTATGCAGGGGACTATGGCTACACCTTC
CASSYAGDYGYTF
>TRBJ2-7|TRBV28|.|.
TGTGCCAGCAGTTTAAAAGCCTACGAGCAGTACTTC
CASSLKAYEQYF
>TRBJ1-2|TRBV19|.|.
TGTGCCAGTGGGGGGACCGGGCTCCTCTATGGCTACACCTTC
CASGGTGLLYGYTF
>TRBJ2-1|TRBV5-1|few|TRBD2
TGCGCCACCTCAGGGTGGGCGGGAGCCGGGAATGAGCAGTTCTTC
CATSGWAGAGNEQFF
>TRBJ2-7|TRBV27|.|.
TGTGCCAGCAGTCTCTCCCGGGGAGGGGGGTACGAGCAGTACTTC
CASSLSRGGGYEQYF
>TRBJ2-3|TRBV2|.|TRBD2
TGTGCCAAACTAGCGGGGAACACAGATACGCAGTATTTT
CAKLAGNTDTQYF
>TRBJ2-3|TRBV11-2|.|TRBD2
TGTGCCAGCAGCGCTGCGGGAGGCGGCACAGATACGCAGTATTTT
CASSAAGGGTDTQYF
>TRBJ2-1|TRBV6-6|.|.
TGTGCCAGCAGCCGGGACTGGTCCTACAATGAGCAGTTCTTC
CASSRDWSYNEQFF
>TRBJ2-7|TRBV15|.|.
TGTGCCACCAGCAGAGACCGAACGTACGAGCAGTACTTC
CATSRDRTYEQYF
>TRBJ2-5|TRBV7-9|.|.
TGTGCCAGCAGGGCTACAGGGCTAAAAGAGACCCAGTACTTC
CASRATGLKETQYF
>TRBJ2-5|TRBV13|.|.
TGTGCCAGCAGCCCCCGACAGGAATCTCAAGAGACCCAGTACTTC
CASSPRQESQETQYF
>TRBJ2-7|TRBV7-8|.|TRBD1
TGTGCCAGCAGCTTCGATCGACAGGGGTCCTACGAGCAGTACTTC
CASSFDRQGSYEQYF
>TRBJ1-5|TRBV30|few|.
TGTGCCTGGAGTGTAAACGGTAATAGCAATCAGCCCCAGCATTTT
CAWSVNGNSNQPQHF
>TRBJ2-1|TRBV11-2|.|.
TGTGCCAGCAGCCCCCTTAACATCTACAATGAGCAGTTCTTC
CASSPLNIYNEQFF
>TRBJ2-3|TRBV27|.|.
TGTGCCAGCAGTTTTCTCGGGAGTCAAACAGATACGCAGTATTTT
CASSFLGSQTDTQYF
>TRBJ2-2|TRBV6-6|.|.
TGTGCCAGCAGTTACAGGGACACCGGGGAGCTGTTTTTT
CASSYRDTGELFF
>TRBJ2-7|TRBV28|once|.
TGTGCCAGCAGGGGACGGGATCAATTCGTCGAGCAGTACTTC
CASRGRDQFVEQYF
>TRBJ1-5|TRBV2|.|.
TGTGCCAGCAGTGAACAGCGCTACAATCAGCCCCAGCATTTT
CASSEQRYNQPQHF
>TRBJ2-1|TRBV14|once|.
TGTGCCAGCAGCCAAAAGCGGAGCTCCTACAATGAGCAGTTCTTC
CASSQKRSSYNEQFF
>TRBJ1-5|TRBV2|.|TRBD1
TGTGCCAGCAGTGAGGCCGGACAGGGAAGATATCAGCCCCAGCATTTT
CASSEAGQGRYQPQHF
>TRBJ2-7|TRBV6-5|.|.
TGTGCCAGCAGTCCTGAATTTTCCTACGAGCAGTACTTC
CASSPEFSYEQYF
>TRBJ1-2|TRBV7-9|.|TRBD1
TGTGCCAGCAGCCTCCCAGGGGGTGGCTACACCTTC
CASSLPGGGYTF
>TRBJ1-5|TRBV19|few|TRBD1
TGTGCCAGCACAGGGGGCGGTCAGCCCCAGCATTTT
CASTGGGQPQHF
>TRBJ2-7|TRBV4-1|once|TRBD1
TGCGCCAGCAGCATACGACAGGGCTCTACGGAGGAGCAGTACTTC
CASSIRQGSTEEQYF
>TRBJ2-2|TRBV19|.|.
TGTGCCAGCAGGGGGCGGGGGGGCCGAGGCACCGGGGAGCTGTTTTTT
CASRGRGGRGTGELFF
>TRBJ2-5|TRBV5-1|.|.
TGCGCCAGCAGCCCATACACCGTCCGTGGAGGGGCAGGGGAGACCCAGTACTTC
CASSPYTVRGGAGETQYF